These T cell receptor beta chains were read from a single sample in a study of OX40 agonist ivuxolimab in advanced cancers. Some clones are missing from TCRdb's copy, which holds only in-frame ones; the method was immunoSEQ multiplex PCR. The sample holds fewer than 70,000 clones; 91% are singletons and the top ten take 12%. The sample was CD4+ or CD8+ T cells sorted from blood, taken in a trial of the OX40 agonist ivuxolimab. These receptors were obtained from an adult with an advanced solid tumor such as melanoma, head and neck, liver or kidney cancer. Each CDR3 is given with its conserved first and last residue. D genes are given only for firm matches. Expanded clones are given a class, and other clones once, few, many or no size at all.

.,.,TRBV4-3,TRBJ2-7,CASSPTARAEQYF,TGCGCCAGCAGCCCCACCGCGAGGGCCGAGCAGTACTTC
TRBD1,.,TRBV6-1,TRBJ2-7,CASSDGTDSYEQYF,TGTGCCAGCAGTGACGGGACAGACTCCTACGAGCAGTACTTC
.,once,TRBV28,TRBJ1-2,CASREGYYGYTF,TGTGCCAGCAGGGAGGGGTACTATGGCTACACCTTC
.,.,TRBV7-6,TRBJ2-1,CASSLGLEGNEQFF,TGTGCCAGCAGCTTAGGACTAGAAGGGAATGAGCAGTTCTTC
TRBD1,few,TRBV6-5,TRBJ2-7,CASTRGYEQYF,TGTGCCAGCACCAGGGGGTACGAGCAGTACTTC
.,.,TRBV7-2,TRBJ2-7,CASSLTDVEQYF,TGTGCCAGCAGCTTAACAGATGTTGAGCAGTACTTC
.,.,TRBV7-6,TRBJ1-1,CASSLGRGNTEAFF,TGTGCCAGCAGCTTGGGCAGGGGGAACACTGAAGCTTTCTTT
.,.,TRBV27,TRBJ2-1,CASRPKKNRANEQFF,TGTGCCAGCAGACCCAAAAAGAACAGGGCTAATGAGCAGTTCTTC
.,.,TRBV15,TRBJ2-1,CATSRDRGGGNEQFF,TGTGCCACCAGCAGAGATAGGGGGGGTGGTAATGAGCAGTTCTTC
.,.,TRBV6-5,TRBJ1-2,CASSYYGGGGYTF,TGTGCCAGCAGTTACTATGGGGGAGGGGGCTACACCTTC
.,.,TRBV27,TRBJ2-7,CASRERGFSYEQYF,TGTGCCAGCAGAGAGAGGGGATTCTCCTACGAGCAGTACTTC
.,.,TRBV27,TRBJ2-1,CASSQGLISYNEQFF,TGTGCCAGCAGTCAAGGACTTATCTCCTACAATGAGCAGTTCTTC
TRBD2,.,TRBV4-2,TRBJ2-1,CASSQEILAGGPNEQFF,TGTGCCAGCAGCCAAGAAATCCTAGCGGGAGGGCCCAATGAGCAGTTCTTC
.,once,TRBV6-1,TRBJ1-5,CASSDHSNQPQHF,TGTGCCAGCAGTGACCATAGCAATCAGCCCCAGCATTTT
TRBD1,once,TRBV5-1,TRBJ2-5,CASSLGQGAETQYF,TGCGCCAGCAGCTTGGGACAGGGGGCTGAGACCCAGTACTTC
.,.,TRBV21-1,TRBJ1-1,CASLLSDLDRGLENTEAFF,TGTGCCAGCCTGCTATCAGATCTGGACAGGGGGCTGGAGAACACTGAAGCTTTCTTT
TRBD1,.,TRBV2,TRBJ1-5,CASGLEDRVSNQPQHF,TGTGCCAGCGGACTGGAAGACAGGGTGAGCAATCAGCCCCAGCATTTT
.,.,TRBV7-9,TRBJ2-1,CASSPSGVSYNEQFF,TGTGCCAGCAGCCCCTCGGGAGTATCCTACAATGAGCAGTTCTTC
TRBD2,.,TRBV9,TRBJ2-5,CASGGGREGQETQYF,TGTGCCAGCGGAGGAGGGCGGGAGGGCCAAGAGACCCAGTACTTC
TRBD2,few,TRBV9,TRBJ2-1,CASSVSGSTDNEQFF,TGTGCCAGCAGCGTTAGCGGGAGCACCGACAATGAGCAGTTCTTC
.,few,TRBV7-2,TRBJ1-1,CASSLSTGRTEAFF,TGTGCCAGCAGCTTAAGTACAGGGAGGACTGAAGCTTTCTTT
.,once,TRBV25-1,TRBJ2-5,CASREGDLRGETQYF,TGTGCCAGCAGAGAGGGAGATCTTAGGGGAGAGACCCAGTACTTC
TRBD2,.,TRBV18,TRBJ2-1,CASSPRASGAYNEQFF,TGTGCCAGCTCACCACGGGCTAGCGGAGCCTACAATGAGCAGTTCTTC
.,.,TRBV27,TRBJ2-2,CASSIGRAGELFF,TGTGCCAGCAGCATCGGCAGGGCCGGGGAGCTGTTTTTT
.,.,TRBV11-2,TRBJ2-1,CASSFSPGVVWNEQFF,TGTGCCAGCAGCTTTTCCCCGGGAGTGGTCTGGAATGAGCAGTTCTTC
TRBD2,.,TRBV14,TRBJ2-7,CASSQGTSGRDFLSYEQYF,TGTGCCAGCAGCCAAGGGACTAGCGGGAGGGATTTCCTCTCCTACGAGCAGTACTTC
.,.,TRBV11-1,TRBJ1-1,CASRSVGLSTEAFF,TGTGCCAGCAGGAGTGTAGGTCTGAGCACTGAAGCTTTCTTT
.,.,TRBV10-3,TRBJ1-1,CAIRIQGMNTEAFF,TGTGCCATCAGGATACAGGGAATGAACACTGAAGCTTTCTTT
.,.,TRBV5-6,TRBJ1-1,CASSEGNTEAFF,TGTGCCAGCAGCGAGGGGAACACTGAAGCTTTCTTT
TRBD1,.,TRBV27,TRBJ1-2,CASSPFLNRGPHYGYTF,TGTGCCAGCAGCCCTTTTCTCAACAGGGGGCCGCACTATGGCTACACCTTC
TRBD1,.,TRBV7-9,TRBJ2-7,CASSLPTGGEQYF,TGTGCCAGCAGCTTACCCACAGGGGGCGAGCAGTACTTC
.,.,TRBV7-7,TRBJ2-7,CASSPEVGRGEQYF,TGTGCCAGCAGCCCAGAGGTTGGCAGGGGAGAGCAGTACTTC
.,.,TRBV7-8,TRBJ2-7,CASALGPEGSSYEQYF,TGTGCCAGCGCCTTAGGTCCGGAGGGAAGCTCCTACGAGCAGTACTTC
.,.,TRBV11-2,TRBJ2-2,CASSDWSPGELFF,TGTGCCAGCAGCGATTGGTCCCCCGGGGAGCTGTTTTTT
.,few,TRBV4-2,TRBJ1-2,CASSPGSDGYTF,TGTGCCAGCAGCCCAGGATCGGATGGCTACACCTTC
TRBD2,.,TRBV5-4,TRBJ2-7,CASSLGLAGGPYEQYF,TGTGCCAGCAGCCTCGGACTAGCGGGAGGTCCCTACGAGCAGTACTTC
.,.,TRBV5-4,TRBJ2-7,CASSLAWGGTKISPSYEQYF,TGTGCCAGCAGCTTGGCCTGGGGAGGAACAAAGATCTCCCCCTCCTACGAGCAGTACTTC
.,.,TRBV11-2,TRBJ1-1,CASSSSHVLGEAFF,TGTGCCAGCAGCTCATCGCACGTGCTTGGTGAAGCTTTCTTT
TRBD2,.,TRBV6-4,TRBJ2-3,CASSEGAGDSTDTQYF,TGTGCCAGCAGTGAAGGAGCGGGAGATAGCACAGATACGCAGTATTTT
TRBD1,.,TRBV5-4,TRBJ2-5,CASSEGQLQETQYF,TGTGCCAGCAGCGAGGGACAGTTGCAAGAGACCCAGTACTTC
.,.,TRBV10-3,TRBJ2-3,CAISEPTSTGRRGDTQYF,TGTGCCATCAGTGAGCCTACCAGTACAGGGAGACGAGGGGATACGCAGTATTTT
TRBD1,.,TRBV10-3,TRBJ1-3,CAIAKWDRSLSGNTIYF,TGTGCAATCGCGAAGTGGGACAGATCCTTGAGTGGAAACACCATATATTTT
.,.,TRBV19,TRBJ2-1,CASKDLQGRNNEQFF,TGTGCCAGTAAGGACCTACAGGGTAGGAACAATGAGCAGTTCTTC
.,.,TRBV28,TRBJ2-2,CASSFRPLETGELFF,TGTGCCAGCAGTTTTCGTCCCTTGGAAACCGGGGAGCTGTTTTTT
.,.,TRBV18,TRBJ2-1,CASSPNWDSYNEQFF,TGTGCCAGCTCACCGAACTGGGACTCCTACAATGAGCAGTTCTTC
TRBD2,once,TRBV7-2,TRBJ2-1,CASSPTSESYNEQFF,TGTGCCAGCAGCCCGACTAGCGAATCCTACAATGAGCAGTTCTTC